Below, 14 T cell receptor beta chains from the same sample are listed, as sequenced in a study of shared clonotypes between healthy human individuals. Using immunoSEQ multiplex PCR, the repertoire was profiled, and TCRdb retains in-frame clones only, with some absent. The sample has more than 550,000 clones; 92% are singletons. Only CD45RO-negative cells positively selected for CCR7 counted as naive CD8 cells, so terminally differentiated effector memory CD45RA+ cells were excluded. The sample taken for sequencing was naive CD8+ T cells sorted from blood. All receptors derive from a young man in good health.

The chain couples TRBV13 to TRBJ2-7, with 7 positions matching TRBD2. This CDR3 spans 17 amino acids. In germline, CDR1 is PRHDT, CDR2 FYEKMQ (reference sequence). Germline trimming cut 2 bases from V and 1 base from J; bases unmatched to any gene: 11. CDR3 in amino acids: CASSLIGGGPASYEQYF. Here the CDR3 DNA reads TGTGCCAGCAGCTTAATTGGGGGAGGGCCTGCTTCCTACGAGCAGTACTTC.

The chain is built from TRBV29-1 and TRBJ2-7, with 9 bases identical to TRBD1. Germline CDR1 and CDR2: SQVTM and ANQGSEA. The V segment lost 6 bases and the J segment 5 bases; nucleotides outside the gene matches: 5. The CDR3 consists of 12 residues. In nucleotides, the CDR3 is TGCAGCGTGAGACAGGGGGACAACGAGCAGTACTTC. It is translated as CSVRQGDNEQYF.

The V and J genes are TRBV4-3 and TRBJ2-1; D is perhaps TRBD2 (7 bases). The CDR3 covers 15 residues. Germline V gene data show CDR1 as LGHNA and CDR2 as YSLEER. V was cut by 1 base and J by 9 bases, with 16 bases left in between. The CDR3 region is CASSQGFAGAVEQFF. The CDR3 bases are TGCGCCAGCAGCCAAGGTTTTGCGGGGGCCGTTGAGCAGTTCTTC.

The rearrangement uses TRBV2 and TRBJ1-2; possible D gene TRBD1, 6 bases. This CDR3 has 11 residues. Trimming removed 7 bases at V and 7 bases at J, with 10 bases between. From germline, CDR1 is SNHLY and CDR2 FYNNEI. CDR3: CASKPGVGYTF. The CDR3 region has the DNA TGTGCCAGCAAACCAGGGGTTGGCTACACCTTC.

This clone was recorded only once. The chain links TRBV6-5 to TRBJ2-7; 7 bases fit TRBD1. Germline CDR1 is MNHEY and CDR2 is SVGAGI. The CDR3 covers 14 residues. With 4 bases clipped from V and 0 bases from J, the junction kept 3 bases outside the gene matches. DNA for the CDR3: TGTGCCAGCAGTTTGGACAGGAGCTCCTACGAGCAGTACTTC. Residues: CASSLDRSSYEQYF.

This chain joins TRBV29-1 and TRBJ2-3; no reliable D call. This CDR3 comprises 17 residues. Germline CDR1 SQVTM, CDR2 ANQGSEA. Trimming removed 7 bases from V and 4 bases from J, with 27 bases in between. The CDR3, as DNA: TGCAGCGCCGAAGGCACGCCAGGACCTGATCGACCAGATACGCAGTATTTT. Amino acids: CSAEGTPGPDRPDTQYF.

The J gene is TRBJ2-7, the V gene TRBV28; D perhaps matches TRBD2 (5 bases). Germline CDR1 MDHEN, CDR2 SYDVKM. This CDR3 spans 13 amino acids. V lost 7 bases and J lost 2, with 12 bases in between. The CDR3, as DNA: TGTGCCAGCACCTTAGAGGGAGCCTACGAGCAGTACTTC. Residues: CASTLEGAYEQYF.

This chain uses TRBV5-6 with TRBJ2-3; TRBD2 matches at 14 bases. The CDR3 has 18 amino acids. The V segment lost 0 bases and the J segment 5 bases; nucleotides outside the gene matches: 8. Germline CDR1 is SGHDT and CDR2 is YYEEEE. The CDR3 protein is CASSLAYKGLAGEDTQYF. The CDR3 DNA is TGTGCCAGCAGCTTGGCCTATAAGGGACTAGCGGGAGAAGATACGCAGTATTTT.

The chain carries TRBV6-5 and TRBJ2-2; 8 positions agree with TRBD2. V lost 2 bases, J lost 1 base, and 3 bases stayed unmatched. The CDR3 contains 16 residues. In germline, CDR1 is MNHEY, CDR2 SVGAGI. The CDR3 DNA follows: TGTGCCAGCAGTTACGGAGCGGGAGAGAACACCGGGGAGCTGTTTTTT. Its protein product is CASSYGAGENTGELFF.

The gene calls are TRBV11-2 and TRBJ2-2, with unresolved D. CDR1 and CDR2 from the germline V gene are SGHAT and FQNNGV. The CDR3 covers 13 residues. V was pared by 3 bases and J by 0 bases, with 2 bases between. The CDR3 DNA reads TGTGCCAGCAGCTTCGCGAACACCGGGGAGCTGTTTTTT. This encodes CASSFANTGELFF.

V gene TRBV9 combines with J gene TRBJ2-1, with a weak D call TRBD2 (5 bases). This CDR3 contains 14 residues. V gave up 0 bases and J gave up 4 bases, with 8 bases separating them. Germline CDR1 is SGDLS and CDR2 is YYNGEE. The CDR3 loop reads CASSVEGAYNEQFF. CDR3 nucleotides: TGTGCCAGCAGCGTAGAGGGAGCTTACAATGAGCAGTTCTTC.

This sequence joins TRBV2 and TRBJ2-3; 7 bases align to TRBD2. The trim removed 3 bases at V and 2 bases at J, leaving 8 bases unmatched. Germline CDR1 is SNHLY and CDR2 is FYNNEI. The CDR3 runs to 16 residues. The CDR3 reads CASSDWAGDDTDTQYF. For the CDR3, the DNA is TGTGCCAGCAGTGACTGGGCGGGAGACGACACAGATACGCAGTATTTT.

J is TRBJ1-1 and V is TRBV28; no clear D. The CDR3 spans 15 residues. The V end was cut by 6 bases, the J end by 6 bases, with 20 bases between. CDR1 and CDR2 (germline): MDHEN, SYDVKM. The CDR3 DNA sequence: TGTGCCAGCAGGAACGAAAGAGTGGCGTGGGCTGAAGCTTTCTTT. This sequence encodes CASRNERVAWAEAFF.

The chain links TRBV7-6 to TRBJ2-1; 12 bases are a match to TRBD2. V shed 2 bases, J shed 7 bases, and the junction held 3 bases outside the gene matches. The germline gives CDR1 SGHVS, CDR2 FNYEAQ. The CDR3 contains 15 residues. CDR3: CASSLWLAGGNEQFF. The DNA for the CDR3 is TGTGCCAGCAGCTTATGGCTAGCGGGAGGGAATGAGCAGTTCTTC.